Only a few counts were recorded for the clone carrying this TCR beta chain. TCR beta CDR3 region amplification was performed from RNA transcripts. A set of HTBI primers served as the primers for a first-round RT-PCR of the TCR CDR3. TCRdb itself ran the multiplex PCR reads through MiXCR, one entry per CDR3 protein. The sample lists 450,000 to 500,000 distinct CDR3 sequences; around a fifth were seen once. The CDR3 has 13 amino acids. Losses at the gene ends were 6 bases for V and 7 bases for J; bases not matched to a gene: 6. Germline CDR1 reads SNHLY; CDR2 reads FYNNEI. The data belong to a study of T cells in Graves' hyperthyroidism and ophthalmopathy.

J is TRBJ1-1 and V is TRBV2, with 9 bases matching TRBD1. The origin of this receptor is a woman in her seventies with Graves' ophthalmopathy. Sequencing was carried out using blood. CDR3 DNA sequence: TGTGCCAGCAGAGGACAGGGGATTGTTGAAGCTTTCTTT. Protein: CASRGQGIVEAFF.